The rows below give T cell receptor beta chains drawn from one sample of a study of CD4 and CD8 cells across lung adenocarcinoma regions. TCRdb re-called the PCR reads through MiXCR, storing one row per CDR3 protein. The sample lists 20,000 to 25,000 distinct CDR3 sequences, roughly 54% occurring once. The material sequenced was CD8+ T cells from the center of a lung tumor. Receptors originate from a female donor with lung adenocarcinoma. The CD4 and CD8 labels of this study may be unreliable. Each CDR3 is given with its conserved first and last residue. D genes are given only for firm matches. Clone size is shown for a subset of rows, as once, few, many or a class of expanded clone.

v_call	j_call	clone_size	d_call	cdr3_aa	cdr3_nt
TRBV20-1	TRBJ2-5	-	TRBD2	CSANPGLAGGFKRETQYF	TGCAGTGCTAACCCGGGGCTAGCGGGAGGGTTTAAGAGAGAGACCCAGTACTTC
TRBV11-3	TRBJ2-5	medium-sized	TRBD1	CASSQGQEETQYF	TGTGCCAGCAGCCAGGGACAGGAAGAGACCCAGTACTTC
TRBV27	TRBJ2-3	-	-	CARGPEQDTQYF	TGTGCCAGGGGCCCTGAGCAAGATACCCAGTATTTT
TRBV27	TRBJ2-3	once	TRBD2	CASRRGDFSTDTQYF	TGTGCCAGCAGGCGGGGGGACTTTTCCACAGATACGCAGTATTTT
TRBV27	TRBJ2-3	-	-	CARGQGGGVKDTQYF	TGTGCCAGGGGGCAGGGGGGAGGAGTCAAAGATACGCAGTATTTC
TRBV6-5	TRBJ2-5	-	-	CASSSRTDPPRETQYF	TGTGCCAGCAGTTCTCGGACAGATCCTCCAAGAGAGACCCAGTACTTC
TRBV10-3	TRBJ2-5	once	-	CAAGDGARDEETQYF	TGTGCCGCGGGTGACGGAGCGCGAGACGAAGAGACGCAGTATTTC
TRBV27	TRBJ1-4	many	-	CASSFSLRPEKLFF	TGTGCCAGCAGTTTTTCTCTACGTCCGGAAAAACTGTTTTTT
TRBV27	TRBJ2-1	-	-	CASSLLGPHNEQFF	TGTGCCAGCAGTCTCCTGGGACCCCACAATGAGCAGTTCTTC
TRBV6-1	TRBJ2-5	-	-	CASAGDAGGDTETQYF	TGTGCCAGCGCGGGGGACGCGGGCGGGGACACAGAGACCCAGTACTTC
TRBV6-1	TRBJ2-7	-	-	CASSGPVYAKNTQYF	TGTGCCAGCAGTGGGCCGGTATACGCTAAGAATACGCAGTACTTC
TRBV7-2	TRBJ2-6	-	-	CASTLGVFGANVLTF	TGTGCCAGCACCCTTGGCGTCTTTGGGGCCAACGTCCTGACTTTC
TRBV20-1	TRBJ2-3	-	TRBD2	CSVQGGTSVTDTQYF	TGCAGTGTTCAAGGAGGGACTAGCGTCACAGATACGCAGTATTTT
TRBV4-1	TRBJ2-5	many	-	CASSQDWGNQETQYF	TGCGCCAGCAGCCAAGATTGGGGAAACCAAGAGACCCAGTACTTC
TRBV5-1	TRBJ1-1	-	-	CASSLVGQGNTEAFF	TGCGCCAGCAGCTTGGTAGGGCAGGGCAACACTGAAGCTTTCTTT
TRBV5-8	TRBJ1-2	few	-	CASSLGQEPNRF	TGTGCCAGCAGCTTGGGGCAGGAACCAAACCGATTC
TRBV6-1	TRBJ2-3	medium-sized	TRBD1	CASSEAGTGVGDTQYF	TGTGCCAGCAGTGAAGCCGGGACAGGGGTTGGGGATACGCAGTATTTT
TRBV27	TRBJ2-4	-	-	CASRQGLGAKDTQYF	TGTGCCAGCAGGCAGGGGCTGGGAGCCAAAGATACTCAGTACTTC
TRBV12-3/TRBV12-4	TRBJ2-1	few	-	CASSFLQYNEQFF	TGTGCCAGCAGTTTTCTACAGTACAATGAGCAGTTCTTC
TRBV27	TRBJ2-5	-	-	CASSHDPETQYF	TGTGCCAGCAGTCATGACCCAGAGACGCAGTATTTC
TRBV27	TRBJ2-1	-	-	CASSSGSSYNEQFF	TGTGCCAGCAGTTCGGGGAGCTCCTACAATGAGCAGTTCTTC
TRBV10-1	TRBJ2-3	medium-sized	-	CASSEGATDTQYF	TGCGCCAGCAGTGAAGGGGCGACAGATACGCAGTATTTT
TRBV27	TRBJ2-4	-	-	CASGPGLGAKDMQYF	TGTGCCAGCGGGCCGGGGCTGGGAGCCAAAGACATGCAGTACTTC
TRBV9	TRBJ2-1	-	-	CASSVTGQHNEQFF	TGTGCCAGCAGCGTAACAGGGCAACACAATGAGCAGTTCTTC
TRBV9	TRBJ2-3	-	-	CASSAVPSVTDTQYF	TGTGCCAGCAGCGCCGTTCCCTCTGTGACAGATACGCAGTATTTT
TRBV27	TRBJ2-4	-	-	CASRRQGVCDQDIQYF	TGTGCCAGCAGAAGGCAAGGAGTCTGTGACCAAGACATCCAGTACTTC
TRBV4-1	TRBJ2-1	many	-	CASSQGGRGADRNEQFF	TGCGCCAGCAGCCAAGGGGGTCGGGGCGCCGACCGCAATGAGCAGTTCTTC
TRBV25-1	TRBJ2-1	few	TRBD2	CASSRGRAEEQFF	TGTGCCAGCAGCCGCGGGAGGGCCGAGGAGCAGTTCTTC
TRBV6-1	TRBJ2-1	-	TRBD1	CASSINRGELRFF	TGTGCCAGCAGTATTAACAGGGGGGAGCTTCGGTTCTTC
TRBV4-2	TRBJ2-1	many	-	CASSQDHGGKVFF	TGTGCCAGCAGCCAAGATCATGGGGGGAAGGTATTCTTC
TRBV3-1	TRBJ2-7	-	-	CASSHVSGTPSSYEQYF	TGTGCCAGCAGCCACGTATCGGGGACTCCTAGCTCCTACGAGCAGTACTTC
TRBV6-1	TRBJ2-5	-	-	CASSDYLQETQYF	TGTGCCAGTTCGGACTACCTACAAGAGACCCAGTACTTC
TRBV27	TRBJ2-5	-	-	CASGGRDHETQYF	TGTGCCAGCGGGGGCCGTGACCATGAGACCCAGTACTTC
TRBV6-1	TRBJ2-5	-	-	CASSGSSGTQDIQYF	TGTGCCAGCAGTGGTAGTAGCGGAACCCAAGACATCCAGTACTTC
TRBV12-3/TRBV12-4	TRBJ2-3	many	TRBD2	CASSPTSGYSTDTQYF	TGTGCCAGCAGTCCGACTAGCGGCTATAGCACAGATACGCAGTATTTT
TRBV12-3/TRBV12-4	TRBJ2-5	-	-	CARGPGGRDKETQYF	TGTGCCAGGGGGCCCGGGGGCCGTGACAAAGAGACCCAGTACTTT
TRBV6-1	TRBJ2-2	-	-	CASSEALIEGANTGTQFF	TGTGCCAGCAGTGAAGCGCTTATTGAGGGAGCGAACACAGGGACGCAGTTTTTT
TRBV6-5	TRBJ2-3	few	-	CASSYSGGTDTQYF	TGTGCCAGCAGTTACTCAGGGGGCACAGATACGCAGTATTTT
TRBV27	TRBJ2-3	-	TRBD2	CASSPLSGRAKDTQYF	TGTGCCAGCAGTCCACTTAGCGGGAGGGCCAAGGATACGCAGTATTTT
TRBV10-2	TRBJ2-5	-	TRBD2	CASRRSAGDETQYF	TGCGCCAGCAGGCGCTCGGCGGGGGATGAGACCCAGTACTTC
TRBV12-3/TRBV12-4	TRBJ2-1	-	-	CASSPLEYNEQFF	TGTGCCAGCAGTCCCCTTGAGTACAATGAGCAGTTCTTC
TRBV7-2	TRBJ2-7	few	TRBD2	CASSLGTSGINEQYF	TGTGCCAGCAGCTTAGGGACTAGCGGAATCAATGAGCAGTACTTC
TRBV4-1	TRBJ2-4	few	-	CASSQDFARINIQYF	TGCGCCAGCAGCCAAGATTTCGCGAGAATAAACATTCAGTACTTC
TRBV10-3	TRBJ1-2	once	-	CAISTQTGLYGYTF	TGTGCCATCAGTACCCAGACAGGACTCTATGGCTACACCTTC
TRBV27	TRBJ2-5	many	TRBD1	CASSLQGAQETQYF	TGTGCCAGCAGCTTACAGGGGGCCCAAGAGACCCAGTACTTC
TRBV7-2	TRBJ2-1	-	-	CASRPRGLGPSSYNEQFF	TGTGCCAGCCGCCCTAGGGGACTTGGACCGAGCTCCTACAATGAGCAGTTCTTC
TRBV6-1	TRBJ1-1	-	-	CASSALPANTEAFF	TGTGCCAGCAGTGCCCTCCCAGCGAACACTGAAGCTTTCTTT
TRBV6-1	TRBJ2-7	few	-	CASSDTGYEQYF	TGTGCCAGCAGTGATACGGGGTACGAGCAGTACTTC
TRBV11-2	TRBJ2-4	-	-	CASSRLTRLRAKDTQYF	TGTGCCAGCAGCCGGCTAACGAGGCTGAGAGCCAAAGACACGCAGTATTTC
TRBV3-1	TRBJ2-1	-	-	CASSQSATLYNEQFF	TGTGCCAGCAGCCAATCGGCTACCCTTTACAATGAGCAGTTCTTC
TRBV14	TRBJ2-3	-	TRBD1	CASRSGQATDTQYF	TGTGCCAGCAGGTCGGGACAGGCCACAGATACGCAGTATTTT
TRBV6-1	TRBJ2-5	-	-	CASGGHGGSDQETQYF	TGTGCCAGCGGGGGCCACGGGGGCAGTGACCAAGAGACCCAGTACTTC
TRBV5-4	TRBJ2-3	-	TRBD2	CASSLVSGRRDTQYF	TGTGCCAGCAGCTTGGTTAGCGGGAGAAGAGATACGCAGTATTTT
TRBV6-1	TRBJ2-3	-	-	CARGYDQTGTDTQYF	TGTGCCAGGGGGTATGACCAGACTGGCACAGATACGCAGTATTTT